This T cell receptor beta chain was sequenced during a study of blood T cell repertoires in COVID-19. In the study overall: Specimens from acute and convalescent COVID-19 originated in the United States, Italy and Spain. Sources were T cells, B-cell-depleted T cells, or PBMCs; the material itself was cDNA or gDNA.

Clones were sequenced by immunoSEQ multiplex PCR, and TCRdb holds only the in-frame ones, with some missing. In the table there are roughly 54,000 clones, about nine tenths of which are singletons. This CDR3 has 16 amino acids. The germline CDR1 and CDR2 sequences are MDHEN and SYDVKM. V was cut by 5 bases and J by 0 bases, with 13 bases left in between. Sequencing input: peripheral blood. This rearrangement joins TRBV28 to TRBJ1-4, with a weak D call TRBD1 (5 bases). The sequence was collected from a woman aged 55 to 70 with active or convalescent COVID-19. The DNA for the CDR3 is TGTGCCAGCAGTCAGGGCCCCTCTGCAACTAATGAAAAACTGTTTTTT. Translating gives CASSQGPSATNEKLFF.